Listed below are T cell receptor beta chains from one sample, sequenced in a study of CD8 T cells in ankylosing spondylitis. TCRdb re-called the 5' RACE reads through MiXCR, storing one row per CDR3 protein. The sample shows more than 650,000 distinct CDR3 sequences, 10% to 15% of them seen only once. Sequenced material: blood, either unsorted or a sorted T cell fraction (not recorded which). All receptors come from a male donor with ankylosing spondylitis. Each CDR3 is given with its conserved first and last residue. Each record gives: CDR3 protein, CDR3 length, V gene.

CASSQNSFGFEKLFF,15,TRBV4-3
CASSLGAVRAKNIQYF,16,TRBV28
CSARVPGTGVNYTF,14,TRBV20-1
CASNRDTNTGELFF,14,TRBV9
CASARWDEQFF,11,TRBV28
CASSMVTYNEQFF,13,TRBV5-1
CASSYYGPSNAKNIQYF,17,TRBV6-5
CASSQVGVTDTQYF,14,TRBV4-3
CASSARLAGGTDTQYF,16,TRBV9
CASSLLSDSYEQYF,14,TRBV5-1
CASSYIGTYETQYF,14,TRBV6-2/TRBV6-3
CSVEEVGTSGTDEQFF,16,TRBV29-1
CASSGSSGYNSPLHF,15,TRBV19
CASSGGTYYGYTF,13,TRBV6-1
CASGDLRGTEAFF,13,TRBV6-1
CAITGLAGADTQYF,14,TRBV10-3
CASTPRAGGTGELFF,15,TRBV9
CASSQTGSTYNEQFF,15,TRBV3-1
CATSARDGYYEQYF,14,TRBV15
CSASGLAGGGQFF,13,TRBV20-1
CSARGLALYNEQFF,14,TRBV20-1
CASSPRESAGYTF,13,TRBV3-1
CAISARASGGKETQYF,16,TRBV10-3
CSALDREIDTQYF,13,TRBV20-1
CSARARGRGYYEQYF,15,TRBV20-1
CASSLGWGGGYEQYF,15,TRBV7-2
CASSPTGVELFF,12,TRBV7-2
CASSPGTGRSRAFF,14,TRBV12-3/TRBV12-4
CSVALGVMEKLFF,13,TRBV29-1
CAISGQGGPEAFF,13,TRBV10-3
CASSNTGGGYEQYF,14,TRBV6-5
CSARPPGALSYEQYF,15,TRBV20-1
CASSLAVVSGGPTDTQYF,18,TRBV7-2
CASSLGGNSPEQFF,14,TRBV7-8
CASSQDRQGVDTQYF,15,TRBV4-1
CASSLGGSASGTQYF,15,TRBV7-2
CASSLGDSPNEKLFF,15,TRBV5-1
CSASHGQGSTIYF,13,TRBV20-1
CASSAPETGDRPQHF,15,TRBV9
CATSDLAGRHTDTQYF,16,TRBV24-1
CASSSGTGSETQYF,14,TRBV5-1
CASRSRRDGANVLTF,15,TRBV5-5